Presented here are 24 T cell receptor beta chains from one specimen sequenced in a study of radiotherapy plus CTLA-4 blockade in lung cancer. Using immunoSEQ multiplex PCR, the repertoire was profiled, and TCRdb retains in-frame clones only, with some absent. The sample holds 40,000 to 45,000 clones, about 70% seen once. The specimen comprised peripheral blood, sampled from a patient treated with radiotherapy plus ipilimumab. These TCRs come from a human donor with non-small cell lung cancer who had stable disease on radiotherapy plus ipilimumab.

This clone was detected only a few times. The J gene is TRBJ1-2, the V gene TRBV29-1, with D maybe TRBD1 (6 bases). The germline V and J ends were trimmed by 6 bases and 1 base, with 9 bases remaining between them. The CDR3 contains 12 residues. Germline CDR1 SQVTM, CDR2 ANQGSEA. The DNA for the CDR3 is TGCAGCGTGGGGGCATATAACTATGGCTACACCTTC. It codes for CSVGAYNYGYTF.

V and J are TRBV18 and TRBJ1-2; weak D call: TRBD1 (5 bases). The CDR3 length is 12 residues. Germline values: CDR1 KGHSH, CDR2 LQKENI. Trimming shortened V by 3 bases and J by 4 bases, and 6 bases separated the two germline ends. CDR3 DNA sequence: TGTGCCAGCTCACCTGACAGCTATGGCTACACCTTC. Amino acids: CASSPDSYGYTF. Drawing the rest from reference TRBV18 and TRBJ1-2, the complete variable domain is NAGVMQNPRHLVRRRGQEARLRCSPMKGHSHVYWYRQLPEEGLKFMVYLQKENIIDESGMPKERFSAEFPKEGPSILRIQQVVRGDSAAYFCASSPDSYGYTFGSGTRLTVV.

The J gene is TRBJ2-2, the V gene TRBV4-1, with a possible D match to TRBD2 (6 bases). CDR1 MGHRA and CDR2 YSYEKL come from the germline V gene. This CDR3 spans 14 amino acids. V shed 5 bases and J shed 6 bases, with 13 bases lying between them. In nucleotides, the CDR3 is TGCGCCAGCAGCACAGCAACGGGGGCCGGGGAGCTGTTTTTT. This sequence encodes CASSTATGAGELFF.

The V gene is TRBV19, the J gene TRBJ1-1; tentatively, D is TRBD1 (5 bases). Germline-derived CDR1 and CDR2 are LNHDA and SQIVND (reference sequence). The CDR3 length is 14 residues. V lost 6 bases to trimming and J lost 3 bases, with 14 bases between them. The CDR3 loop reads CASSRRGADTEAFF. The DNA for the CDR3 is TGTGCCAGTAGCAGACGTGGGGCGGACACTGAAGCTTTCTTT.

The chain carries TRBV5-6 and TRBJ1-2; TRBD1 matches 9 bases. Germline V gene data show CDR1 as SGHDT and CDR2 as YYEEEE. Unmatched junction bases numbered 10, after V lost 4 bases and J lost 6 bases. This CDR3 contains 15 residues. CDR3 amino acids: CASSLWDREKDGYTF. CDR3 DNA: TGTGCCAGCAGCCTTTGGGACAGGGAAAAAGATGGCTACACCTTC.

The chain has TRBV5-1 and TRBJ1-1; 7 nucleotides agree with TRBD1. Germline V lookup: CDR1 SGHRS, CDR2 YFSETQ. This CDR3 is built from 13 residues. J gave up 7 bases and V 0 bases, and 3 bases lay outside the gene matches. The CDR3 DNA reads as TGCGCCAGCAGCTTGGATCAGGGGGATGAAGCTTTCTTT. Protein: CASSLDQGDEAFF.

The rearrangement joins TRBV11-2 to TRBJ1-4; maybe TRBD1 (5 bases). V gave up 5 bases and J gave up 7 bases, with 17 bases separating them. Germline lookup yields CDR1 SGHAT and CDR2 FQNNGV. This CDR3 comprises 15 residues. CDR3 in amino acids: CASSPGTLAGEKLFF. In DNA form, the CDR3 reads TGTGCCAGCAGCCCAGGGACTTTAGCGGGTGAAAAACTGTTTTTT.

The chain carries TRBV6-1 and TRBJ1-1; perhaps TRBD1 as D (5 bases). Germline CDR1 MNHNS, CDR2 SASEGT. V shed 6 bases and J shed 1 base, with 15 bases lying between them. The CDR3 length is 15 residues. CDR3 residues: CASRGGSAPNTEAFF. The CDR3 DNA follows: TGTGCCAGCAGGGGGGGATCGGCTCCGAACACTGAAGCTTTCTTT.

This clone has just one count. The chain has TRBV13 and TRBJ1-5; 8 nucleotides agree with TRBD1. Germline CDR1 reads PRHDT; CDR2 reads FYEKMQ (reference sequence). This CDR3 is 14 amino acids long. J was trimmed by 7 bases and V by 3 bases; bases with no gene match: 5. The CDR3 nucleotides are TGTGCCAGCAGCTTCGGACAGGGTGGGCAGCCCCAGCATTTT. Protein: CASSFGQGGQPQHF. The full variable domain, completed using reference TRBV13 and TRBJ1-5, is AAGVIQSPRHLIKEKRETATLKCYPIPRHDTVYWYQQGPGQDPQFLISFYEKMQSDKGSIPDRFSAQQFSDYHSELNMSSLELGDSALYFCASSFGQGGQPQHFGDGTRLSIL.

This clone was recorded a few times. The V gene is TRBV6-5, the J gene TRBJ1-1; no firm D call. The CDR3 runs to 13 residues. Germline V gene sequence: CDR1 MNHEY, CDR2 SVGAGI. The V end was cut by 8 bases, the J end by 3 bases, with 13 bases between. CDR3 in amino acids: CASSLVVDTEAFF. Written as DNA, the CDR3 is TGTGCCAGCTCCCTAGTGGTGGACACTGAAGCTTTCTTT.

The rearrangement links TRBV7-2 to TRBJ1-1, with 9 bases matching TRBD1. Germline V lookup: CDR1 SGHTA, CDR2 FQGNSA. J lost 3 bases, V lost 8 bases, and 10 bases had no gene match. The CDR3 totals 15 residues. The CDR3 DNA is TGTGCCAGCTCAACAGGGGGCTACGGGTACACTGAAGCTTTCTTT. It is translated as CASSTGGYGYTEAFF.

The V and J genes are TRBV27 and TRBJ2-1; 10 bases fit TRBD2. J gave up 7 bases and V 6 bases, and 9 bases lay outside the gene matches. Germline CDR1 reads MNHEY; CDR2 reads SMNVEV (reference sequence). The CDR3 covers 15 residues. Here the CDR3 reads CASSLAGGPLNEQFF. CDR3 bases: TGTGCCAGCAGCTTAGCGGGGGGCCCTCTTAATGAGCAGTTCTTC.

The chain uses TRBV9 and TRBJ2-3; D gene unclear. CDR3 length equals 12 residues. Trimming pared 3 bases from V and 5 bases from J, leaving 7 bases between. Germline assignment: CDR1 SGDLS and CDR2 YYNGEE. The CDR3 is CASSALVDTQYF. CDR3 nucleotide sequence: TGTGCCAGCAGCGCCCTCGTAGATACGCAGTATTTT. The complete variable domain, with remaining parts taken from reference TRBV9 and TRBJ2-3, reads DSGVTQTPKHLITATGQRVTLRCSPRSGDLSVYWYQQSLDQGLQFLIQYYNGEERAKGNILERFSAQQFPDLHSELNLSSLELGDSALYFCASSALVDTQYFGPGTRLTVL.

The V and J genes are TRBV5-5 and TRBJ1-2; a possible D gene is TRBD1 (5 bases). Germline values: CDR1 SGHKS, CDR2 YYEKEE (reference sequence). The CDR3 spans 15 residues. The V end lost 3 bases, the J end lost 6 bases, and 18 bases lay between the germline ends. The CDR3 sequence: CASSYVTASGDGYTF. As DNA, the CDR3 is TGTGCCAGCAGCTATGTAACGGCATCGGGGGATGGCTACACCTTC.

The V gene is TRBV6-4, the J gene TRBJ1-2, with 7 bases matching TRBD1. V lost 4 bases, J lost 6 bases, and 8 bases stayed unmatched. This CDR3 comprises 14 residues. CDR1 is MRHNA, CDR2 SNTAGT, per germline. CDR3 residues: CASSVRQGEDGYTF. For the CDR3, the DNA is TGTGCCAGCAGTGTAAGACAGGGCGAGGATGGCTACACCTTC.

This chain links TRBV28 with TRBJ1-4, with TRBD1 as a possible D gene (5 bases). The V gene's germline CDR1 is MDHEN and CDR2 SYDVKM. This CDR3 is built from 17 residues. V was clipped by 1 base and J by 8 bases, with 20 bases between them. CDR3 in amino acids: CASSLFPEGSSGEKLFF. CDR3 DNA: TGTGCCAGCAGTTTATTCCCGGAGGGGAGTTCCGGCGAAAAACTGTTTTTT.

The chain has TRBV5-5 and TRBJ1-3; D possibly corresponds to TRBD1 (5 bases). This CDR3 has 16 residues. Germline V gene data show CDR1 as SGHKS and CDR2 as YYEKEE (reference sequence). V gave up 4 bases and J gave up 0 bases, with 14 bases separating them. The CDR3 DNA reads as TGTGCCAGCAGCGCGGGACCTCTACTCTCTGGAAACACCATATATTTT. Protein sequence: CASSAGPLLSGNTIYF.

A few counts support this clone. The CDR3, as DNA: TGTGCCTGGAGTGTACGGTACGAGCAGTACTTC. Amino acid sequence: CAWSVRYEQYF. This chain links TRBV30 with TRBJ2-7; no clear D gene. CDR3 length: 11 residues. Deletions cut 0 bases from V and 4 bases from J, with 4 bases between. The germline gives CDR1 GTSNPN, CDR2 SVGIG (reference sequence).

This chain uses TRBV28 with TRBJ1-6; TRBD1 aligns across 9 bases. The germline V gene encodes CDR1 MDHEN and CDR2 SYDVKM. This CDR3 spans 16 amino acids. Trimming removed 6 bases from V and 0 bases from J; junction bases left unmatched: 3. The CDR3 DNA reads TGTGCCAGCAGCTCGGGACAGGGCTCCTATAATTCACCCCTCCACTTT. Translated: CASSSGQGSYNSPLHF. Looking up the rest from reference TRBV28 and TRBJ1-6 gives the full variable domain: DVKVTQSSRYLVKRTGEKVFLECVQDMDHENMFWYRQDPGLGLRLIYFSYDVKMKEKGDIPEGYSVSREKKERFSLILESASTNQTSMYLCASSSGQGSYNSPLHFGNGTRLTVT.

This clone has only one observation. This chain uses TRBV29-1 with TRBJ1-2; D is ambiguous. Between the trimmed V and J ends, which lost 5 bases and 3 bases, there was a span of 7 bases. Germline-derived CDR1 and CDR2 are SQVTM and ANQGSEA. The CDR3 covers 11 residues. The CDR3: CSVRRDYGYTF. In DNA form, the CDR3 reads TGCAGCGTTCGGAGGGACTATGGCTACACCTTC.

The chain employs TRBV13 and TRBJ1-3; D is perhaps TRBD1 (6 bases). This CDR3 has 14 amino acids. Trimming cost V 8 bases and J 1 base, with 12 bases left between them. Germline V gene lookup returns CDR1 PRHDT and CDR2 FYEKMQ (reference sequence). This CDR3 reads CASVQTGSGNTIYF. DNA of the CDR3: TGTGCCAGCGTCCAGACAGGTTCTGGAAACACCATATATTTT. The full variable domain, with the rest looked up from reference TRBV13 and TRBJ1-3, is AAGVIQSPRHLIKEKRETATLKCYPIPRHDTVYWYQQGPGQDPQFLISFYEKMQSDKGSIPDRFSAQQFSDYHSELNMSSLELGDSALYFCASVQTGSGNTIYFGEGSWLTVV.

This clone has a count of ten or more. The V call is TRBV18, the J call TRBJ1-2, with TRBD1 matching over 9 bases. The germline gives CDR1 KGHSH, CDR2 LQKENI. The V and J ends lost 2 bases and 4 bases, in that order; junction bases with no gene match: 14. The CDR3 extends over 18 amino acids. The CDR3 protein is CASSPRPSGDRALYGYTF. Written as DNA, the CDR3 is TGTGCCAGCTCACCAAGGCCGTCCGGGGACAGGGCCCTCTATGGCTACACCTTC.

This clone was counted between two and nine times. This chain uses TRBV5-1 with TRBJ2-2; TRBD1 agrees at 7 bases. Unmatched junction bases numbered 5, after V lost 4 bases and J lost 2 bases. The CDR3 consists of 15 residues. Germline V gives CDR1 SGHRS, CDR2 YFSETQ. In nucleotides, the CDR3 is TGCGCCAGCAGCAGACAGGGAGTCAACACCGGGGAGCTGTTTTTT. Encoded protein: CASSRQGVNTGELFF.

The V call is TRBV11-2, the J call TRBJ1-2, with TRBD1 identical over 7 bases. J gave up 5 bases and V 6 bases, and 3 bases lay outside the gene matches. CDR1 is SGHAT, CDR2 FQNNGV, per germline. The CDR3 is 12 residues long. The CDR3 protein is CASSGTAYGYTF. In DNA form, the CDR3 reads TGTGCCAGCAGTGGGACAGCATATGGCTACACCTTC.